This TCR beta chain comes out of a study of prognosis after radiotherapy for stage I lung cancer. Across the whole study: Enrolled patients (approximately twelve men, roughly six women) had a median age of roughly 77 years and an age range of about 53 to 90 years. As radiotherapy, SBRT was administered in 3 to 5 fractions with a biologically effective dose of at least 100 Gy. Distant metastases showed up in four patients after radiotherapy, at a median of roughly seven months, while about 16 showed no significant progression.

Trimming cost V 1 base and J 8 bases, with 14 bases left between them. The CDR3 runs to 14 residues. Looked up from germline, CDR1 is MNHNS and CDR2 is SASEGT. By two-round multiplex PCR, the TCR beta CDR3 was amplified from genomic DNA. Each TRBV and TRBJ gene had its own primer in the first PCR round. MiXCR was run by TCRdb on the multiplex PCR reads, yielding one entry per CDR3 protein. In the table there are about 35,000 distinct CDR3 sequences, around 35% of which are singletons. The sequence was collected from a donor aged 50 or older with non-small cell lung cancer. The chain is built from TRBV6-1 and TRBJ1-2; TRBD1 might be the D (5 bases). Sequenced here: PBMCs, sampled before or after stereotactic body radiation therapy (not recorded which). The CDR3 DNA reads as TGTGCCAGCAGTGAAGGGAAGGGGTCGCAGGGCTACACCTTC. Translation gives CASSEGKGSQGYTF.